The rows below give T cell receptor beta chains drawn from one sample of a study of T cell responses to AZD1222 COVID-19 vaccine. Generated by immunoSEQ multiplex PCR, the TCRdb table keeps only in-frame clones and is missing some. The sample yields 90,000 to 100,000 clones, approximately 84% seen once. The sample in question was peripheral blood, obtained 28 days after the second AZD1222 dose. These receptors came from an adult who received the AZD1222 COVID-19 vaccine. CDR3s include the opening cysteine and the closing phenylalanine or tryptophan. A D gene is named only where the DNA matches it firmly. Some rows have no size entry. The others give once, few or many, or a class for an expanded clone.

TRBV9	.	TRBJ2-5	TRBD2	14	TGTGCCAGCAGCGACCTAGCGGGAGGGGAGACCCAGTACTTC	CASSDLAGGETQYF
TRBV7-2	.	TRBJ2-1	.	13	TGTGCCAGCAGCGATAGGGGAGGAAATGAGCAGTTCTTC	CASSDRGGNEQFF
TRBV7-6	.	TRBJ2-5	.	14	TGTGCCAGCAGCTTAGGTCTCGGACCAGAGACCCAGTACTTC	CASSLGLGPETQYF
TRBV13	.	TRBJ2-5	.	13	TGTGCCAGCAGCTTAGGGCCCCAAGAGACCCAGTACTTC	CASSLGPQETQYF
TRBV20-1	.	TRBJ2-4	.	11	TGCAGTGCTAGAGAGCAAAACATTCAGTACTTC	CSAREQNIQYF
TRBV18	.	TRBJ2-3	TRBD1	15	TGTGCCAGCTCACCTCTAGGTGCAGGGGGAGATACGCAGTATTTT	CASSPLGAGGDTQYF
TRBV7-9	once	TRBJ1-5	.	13	TGTGCCAGCAGCGGGGATAGCAATCAGCCCCAGCATTTT	CASSGDSNQPQHF
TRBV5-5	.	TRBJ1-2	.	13	TGTGCCAGCAGCTTACAGGGAGACTATGGCTACACCTTC	CASSLQGDYGYTF
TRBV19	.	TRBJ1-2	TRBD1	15	TGTGCAAGTGGAGGGACAGGAATCCATACGGGAGGCTACACCTTC	CASGGTGIHTGGYTF
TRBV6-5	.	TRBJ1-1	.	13	TGTGCCAGCAGTTATGGTATGAACACTGAAGCTTTCTTT	CASSYGMNTEAFF
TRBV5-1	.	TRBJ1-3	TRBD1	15	TGCGCCAGCAGCTCACAGGGGGCAAGTGGAAACACCATATATTTT	CASSSQGASGNTIYF
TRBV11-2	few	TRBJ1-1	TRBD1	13	TGTGCCAGCAGCCTCAACAGGGGTGGGGAAGCTTTCTTT	CASSLNRGGEAFF
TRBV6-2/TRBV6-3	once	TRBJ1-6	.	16	TGTGCCAGCAGTTCACGCGGGGGAGGATCAGATTCACCCCTCCACTTT	CASSSRGGGSDSPLHF
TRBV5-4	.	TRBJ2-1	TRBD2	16	TGTGCCAGCAGCCCCTCTAGCGGGTCCGCTCCCAATGAGCAGTTCTTC	CASSPSSGSAPNEQFF
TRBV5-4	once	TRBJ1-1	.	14	TGTGCCAGCAGCTTGAGGGCTGCAAACACTGAAGCTTTCTTT	CASSLRAANTEAFF
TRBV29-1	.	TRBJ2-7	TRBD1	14	TGCAGCGTTGTAGTGGGACAGAGAATGTACGAGCAGTACTTC	CSVVVGQRMYEQYF
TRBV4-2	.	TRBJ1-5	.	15	TGTGCCAGCAGCCAACTCAGGGATAGCAATCAGCCCCAGCATTTT	CASSQLRDSNQPQHF
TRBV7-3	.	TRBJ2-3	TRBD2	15	TGTGCCAGCAGCTTTCTAGCGGGAGTCACAGATACGCAGTATTTT	CASSFLAGVTDTQYF
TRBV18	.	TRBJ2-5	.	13	TGTGCCAGCTCACCTAAAACACGGGAGACCCAGTACTTC	CASSPKTRETQYF
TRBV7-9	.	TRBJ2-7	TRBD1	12	TGTGCCAGCAGCGAACAGGGGTTCGAGCAGTACTTC	CASSEQGFEQYF
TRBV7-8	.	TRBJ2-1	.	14	TGTGCCAGCAGCCACTCAAGCTCCTACAATGAGCAGTTCTTC	CASSHSSSYNEQFF
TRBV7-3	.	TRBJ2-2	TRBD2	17	TGTGCCAGCTCCCTCGTGGGCGGGGGGGCCGGCACCGGGGAGCTGTTTTTT	CASSLVGGGAGTGELFF
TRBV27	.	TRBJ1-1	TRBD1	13	TGTGCCAGCAGTCAATACAGGGGCACTGAAGCTTTCTTT	CASSQYRGTEAFF
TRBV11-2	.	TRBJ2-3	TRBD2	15	TGTGCCAGCAGCGTAAGGACTAGCCTAGGGCATACGCAGTATTTT	CASSVRTSLGHTQYF
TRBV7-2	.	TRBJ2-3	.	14	TGTGCCAGCAGCCGTAGCGGAAGCACAGATACGCAGTATTTT	CASSRSGSTDTQYF